Sequencing of this T cell receptor beta chain was carried out in a study of cytomegalovirus exposure and HLA in healthy donors (dated by TCRdb to about 2017). Notes on the research overall: According to an earlier analysis of 587 of the donors, some 180 million T cells yielded 100 million or so unique TCR beta sequences and 276 Gb of sequence data. Donor age, sex, ethnicity and CMV serostatus were collected together with the repertoire data. The study profiled the T cell repertoires of about 720 subjects by immunosequencing and related them to cytomegalovirus serostatus. Genome-wide SNP genotypes for about 65% of the roughly 670 donors were used in a later genetic analysis, which treated that subset as a discovery cohort. Among about 410 genotyped donors of the cohort, an average of approximately 240,000 unique TCR beta nucleotide sequences was sequenced per donor, of which 15% to 20% were non-productive. Rather than drawing on any new phenotypic data, the later analysis identified candidate immune exposures from TCR beta sequences and the way those sequences occurred across donors. An earlier analysis of approximately 500 of the donors applied high-throughput TCR beta sequencing to assess whether each TCR beta V gene segment acted as functional or pseudogenic. The number of typed donors differed by locus: about 620-640 for A, B, C, DRB1 and DQB1; approximately 530 for DQA1; fewer than 610 for DPA1; and 400 to 480 for DPB1. Every repertoire in the discovery cohort had been generated on one and the same sequencing platform. Roughly 300 gigabases of sequencing data and approximately 80 million unique TCR sequences were included in an early release covering several hundred HLA-typed donors. In a later analysis, previously published TCR beta repertoires from 670 or so donors were re-analyzed and high-resolution HLA genotyping was added so that TCR occurrence patterns could be studied. Because of strong linkage in the cohort, five DR-DQ haplotypes were treated as single units for association and clustering. To predict cytomegalovirus infection status, the study brought together high-throughput TCR immunosequencing, statistical association of individual TCRs with disease status, and machine learning. Besides the first cohort of approximately 710 subjects, a separate validation cohort made up of 120 or so different subjects was used. The study aimed to test whether cataloging public T cell receptors could reveal signatures of past pathogen exposure. The genetic ancestry cluster associated with self-reported Caucasian donors included about 84% of the approximately 410 genotyped donors. Class I and class II HLA loci were covered by the typing at four-digit resolution.

General findings and caveats noted by the study authors: In a later analysis, HLA-associated TCR beta chains showed more clonal expansion and lower generation probabilities than non-associated chains that were equally common. A later analysis found that TCR association rates varied across HLA loci, with DRB1 alleles showing the most associated TCRs and HLA-C alleles the fewest. According to a later analysis, most CMV-associated TCR beta chains appeared to be HLA-restricted, and the HLA associations seemed to be driven largely by CMV exposure. A cluster of highly shared sequence variants was judged likely to be a technical artifact of the sequencing pipeline. An association between a missense DCLRE1C variant and V-gene and J-gene trimming of TCR beta chains was found in a later genetic analysis and replicated in an independent cohort. Linkage disequilibrium might explain the correlated functional status among segregating V segments, but an unknown experimental factor could not be excluded. In vitro tests confirmed that a few of the cytomegalovirus-associated TCR beta chains recognize cytomegalovirus antigens. A further reported finding was that TCR beta sequences accurately predicted the HLA-A and HLA-B alleles for most subjects in the first cohort. The presence/absence analyses assumed that sequencing depth was roughly uniform across donors, and that assumption may not be true. It was suggested by the authors that the approach could potentially be generalized to other disease states and immunological phenotypes. In a later analysis, several top co-occurrence clusters were reported to appear linked to parvovirus B19, influenza, CMV and Epstein-Barr virus. For the cohort, immune exposure information was limited to CMV serostatus. Seventeen rarely observed V segments, including chromosome 9 orphons, were excluded from the earlier analysis of 550 to 700 of the donors because counts were too low. While some public TCRs were present in many individuals, most TCR sequences turned up only very rarely across donors. In the study, some 180 TCR beta chains were listed as associated with cytomegalovirus. Compared with the approximately 700-donor mean, donors in an Asian-associated ancestry cluster had fewer N-insertions in productive TCRs, according to a later genetic analysis. The classifier was reported to diagnose cytomegalovirus status with high specificity and sensitivity in both the original cohort and the validation cohort. When HLA alleles, especially DR and DQ, strongly co-occurred, attributing TCR associations to individual alleles was difficult. Because the 87-base-pair reads could not distinguish some IMGT-functional V segments, including TRBV6-2 and TRBV6-3, those segments were excluded. An earlier analysis of some 560 of the donors showed that most TCR beta V segments appeared in productive rearrangements either about 87% or about 30% of the time, which broadly matched IMGT annotations. In this cohort, only TCR beta chains were sequenced, and detectable features were limited by the absence of alpha or paired-chain data. Because some donors lacked HLA typing at each locus, the association tests relied only on the typed subset. Specific HLA alleles were associated with around 18,000 TCR beta sequences at a false discovery rate of 0.05 in a later analysis.

As regards this clone: Its antigen target is currently unknown. Per-base quality was not reported, and no clone a single base away is much larger than it.

The CDR3 spans 13 residues, from the cysteine through the phenylalanine. Only CDR3 DNA is held: 39 bases, read in frame from base 1. Trimming removed 6 bases from V and 5 bases from J; the gene matches leave 6 bases unexplained. Via the germline V gene (reference sequence), CDR1 is LNHDA and CDR2 SQIVND. In total, roughly 710 healthy bone marrow donors made up the cohort. All cohort members were sampled while nominally healthy, although unrecorded immune exposures were likely present. The donor was CMV seronegative and belonged to the group of around 400 seronegative cohort members. Each donor provided a peripheral blood sample, and peripheral blood mononuclear cells were used for TCR beta sequencing. The Qiagen DNeasy Blood Extraction Kit was used to extract genomic DNA from the blood cell samples. Receptor amplification or capture employed the immunoSEQ multiplex PCR assay. The multiplex PCR relied on a mix of 60 forward primers for TCR Vbeta segments and 13 reverse primers for TCR Jbeta segments. The CDR3 region of rearranged TCR beta genes was amplified from genomic DNA by a multiplex PCR assay. The Illumina HiSeq System was used to sequence the amplified TCR beta libraries as 87-base-pair reads. Per the authors' processing: A later analysis counted some 74 million unique TCR beta chains across the roughly 700 repertoires, and 10 million to 11 million of these chains were shared by at least two donors. Raw reads were error-corrected and collapsed into unique sequences by a nearest-neighbor algorithm in which closely related sequences were merged to remove PCR and sequencing errors. CDR3 sequences were aligned to IMGT reference sequences to assign V, D and J gene segments. Each retained sequence needed at least a six-nucleotide match to both a V gene segment and a J gene segment. Rearrangements were called productive when the CDR3 lacked stop codons and stayed in frame with V and J; all others were non-productive. Following IMGT convention, CDR3 was defined as the stretch from the second conserved V-encoded cysteine to the conserved J-encoded phenylalanine. In an earlier analysis of more than 550 of the donors, sequences lacking an unambiguous match to a single V gene segment were excluded. An earlier analysis of 587 of the donors classified V segments as functional when productive rearrangements were above 56.7% and as segregating when the standard deviation between donors was above 5%. A statistical classification framework was developed to diagnose cytomegalovirus status using the catalog of TCR beta chain sequences. A later analysis assigned V and J genes by comparing TCR nucleotide sequences with IMGT/GENE-DB human TR gene sequences. In a later analysis, CDR3 sequences and most-parsimonious VDJ recombination scenarios were assigned using the TCRdist pipeline. In a later analysis, every TCR beta chain was defined by the combination of its CDR3 amino acid sequence and its V-gene family, and reads without a unique V-gene family were dropped. To address suspected cross-contamination and a sequencing artifact, a later analysis removed roughly 640 highly shared, low-generation-probability nucleotide sequences. For each public chain, a later analysis derived a clonal expansion index from normalized ranks of inferred template counts within each repertoire. A later analysis computed generation probabilities with a VDJ recombination model fitted to out-of-frame rearrangements, and checked the results against IGoR. In a later analysis, hypergeometric tests were used to score TCR-TCR, TCR-HLA and TCR-CMV co-occurrence, with a repertoire-size bias correction applied to TCR pairs. In a later analysis, false discovery rates were estimated by permuting HLA or CMV assignments 20 times. A later analysis grouped co-occurring TCRs with DBSCAN, adding TCRdist sequence similarity when clustering within HLA-allele-positive subsets. Repertoires with fewer than 30,000 or more than 120,000 public chains were left out of co-occurrence clustering, as were a handful of repertoires with anomalous nucleotide sharing. The table was pulled from immuneACCESS by TCRdb, which kept in-frame rearrangements only. Such tables lose some clones; where checked, under half of the loss comes from unresolved V genes, and the rest has no known cause. D and trimming come from the DNA, and the V and J calls and clone size come from that table. The sample data list 77,000 or so clones, and around 81% of these were observed just once. Around 1.5% of the sample comes from the top ten.

Sequencing was done on a sample of PBMCs. The receptor was isolated from a middle-aged man in good health and CMV-seronegative. The chain uses TRBV19 and TRBJ2-5, with TRBD1 matching 7 junction bases. The CDR3 corresponds to CASSPGTVETQYF. The DNA sequence is as follows: TGTGCCAGTAGCCCCGGGACAGTGGAGACCCAGTACTTC.